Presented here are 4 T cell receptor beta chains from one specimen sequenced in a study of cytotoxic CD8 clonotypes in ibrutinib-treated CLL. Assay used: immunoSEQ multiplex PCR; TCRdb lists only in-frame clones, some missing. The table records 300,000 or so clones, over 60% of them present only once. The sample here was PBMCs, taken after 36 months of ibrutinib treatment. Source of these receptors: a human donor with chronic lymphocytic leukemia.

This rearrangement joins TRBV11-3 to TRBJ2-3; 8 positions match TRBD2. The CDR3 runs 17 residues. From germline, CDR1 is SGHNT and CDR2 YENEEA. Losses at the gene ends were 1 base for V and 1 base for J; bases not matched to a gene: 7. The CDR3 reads CASSLAGSGARTDTQYF. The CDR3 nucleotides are TGTGCCAGCAGCTTAGCTGGTAGCGGGGCCCGCACAGATACGCAGTATTTT. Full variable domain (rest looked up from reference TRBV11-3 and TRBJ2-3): EAGVVQSPRYKIIEKKQPVAFWCNPISGHNTLYWYLQNLGQGPELLIRYENEEAVDDSQLPKDRFSAERLKGVDSTLKIQPAELGDSAVYLCASSLAGSGARTDTQYFGPGTRLTVL.

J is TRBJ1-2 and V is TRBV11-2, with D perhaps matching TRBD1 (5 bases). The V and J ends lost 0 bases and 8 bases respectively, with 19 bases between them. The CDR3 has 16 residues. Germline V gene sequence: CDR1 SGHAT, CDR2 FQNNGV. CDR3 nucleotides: TGTGCCAGCAGCTTAGATCTTTGGGGCCCTCAGGCAGGCTACACCTTC. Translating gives CASSLDLWGPQAGYTF.

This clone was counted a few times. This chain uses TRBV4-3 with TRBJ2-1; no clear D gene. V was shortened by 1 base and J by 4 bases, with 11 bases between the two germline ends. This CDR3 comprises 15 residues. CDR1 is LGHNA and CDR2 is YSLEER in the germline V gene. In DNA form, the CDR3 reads TGCGCCAGCAGCCAAGTTGGTATGCGATACAATGAGCAGTTCTTC. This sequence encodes CASSQVGMRYNEQFF.

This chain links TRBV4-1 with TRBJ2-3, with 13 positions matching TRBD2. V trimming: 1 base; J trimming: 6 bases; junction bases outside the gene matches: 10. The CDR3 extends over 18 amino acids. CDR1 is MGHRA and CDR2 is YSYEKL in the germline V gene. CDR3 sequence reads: CASSQGYTSGGARDTQYF. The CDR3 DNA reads TGCGCCAGCAGCCAAGGATACACTAGCGGGGGGGCGAGGGATACGCAGTATTTT.